The 9 T cell receptor beta chains below come from one sample, sequenced in a study of OX40 agonist ivuxolimab in advanced cancers. The data were produced by immunoSEQ multiplex PCR, yet TCRdb's version contains in-frame clones alone and is incomplete. The sample lists roughly 58,000 clones; roughly 84% were seen once. This sample comprised CD4+ or CD8+ T cells sorted from blood, obtained in a trial of the OX40 agonist ivuxolimab. These receptors were obtained from an adult with an advanced solid tumor such as melanoma, head and neck, liver or kidney cancer.

The rearrangement joins TRBV19 to TRBJ2-7; 10 positions agree with TRBD1. This CDR3 is built from 12 residues. The germline V gene encodes CDR1 LNHDA and CDR2 SQIVND (reference sequence). The CDR3 nucleotides are TGTGCGACGGGACAGGGGTTCTACGAGCAGTACTTC. It codes for CATGQGFYEQYF. Supplemented by reference TRBV19 and TRBJ2-7, the full variable domain reads DGGITQSPKYLFRKEGQNVTLSCEQNLNHDAMYWYRQDPGQGLRLIYYSQIVNDFQKGDIAEGYSVSREKKESFPLTVTSAQKNPTAFYLCATGQGFYEQYFGPGTRLTVT.

This sequence joins TRBV4-2 and TRBJ2-1; D could derive from TRBD1 or TRBD2 (6 bases each). Germline lookup yields CDR1 LGHNA and CDR2 YNFKEQ. V was clipped by 3 bases and J by 9 bases, with 15 bases between them. The CDR3 sequence is 14 residues long. CDR3 coding DNA: TGTGCCAGCAGCCAGGGGGCCTCGGGAGTTGAGCAGTTCTTC. Amino acid sequence: CASSQGASGVEQFF.

V is TRBV11-1 and J is TRBJ2-1; 8 bases fit TRBD1. With V trimmed by 5 bases and J by 1 base, 7 bases remained unmatched. Germline-derived CDR1 and CDR2 are SGHAT and FQDESV (reference sequence). This CDR3 is built from 16 residues. The CDR3 protein is CASSPRDRLSYNEQFF. CDR3 bases: TGTGCCAGCAGCCCCCGGGACAGGCTATCCTACAATGAGCAGTTCTTC.

Here the CDR3 DNA reads TGTGCCAGCTCGCCCAGGGGAGGGACAGAATCTGGAAACACCATATATTTT. Its protein product is CASSPRGGTESGNTIYF. This chain joins TRBV18 and TRBJ1-3, with 7 bases that match TRBD1. This CDR3 has 17 residues. CDR1 and CDR2 from the germline V gene are KGHSH and LQKENI. The V gene end was trimmed by 6 bases and the J gene end by 1 base; junction bases not matched to a gene: 12.

This clone turned up a few times. The chain combines TRBV12-5 with TRBJ1-2; D is undetermined. This CDR3 is 13 amino acids long. Trimming took 6 bases from V and 7 from J, leaving 15 bases between them. Germline V gene data show CDR1 as LGHNT and CDR2 as FRNRAP. In nucleotides, the CDR3 is TGTGCTAGTGGATCCCACGCGGGCTCTGGCTACACCTTC. Residues: CASGSHAGSGYTF.

The chain is built from TRBV6-5 and TRBJ1-4, with 7 bases lining up with TRBD1. The V segment lost 5 bases and the J segment 8 bases; nucleotides outside the gene matches: 8. The CDR3 spans 14 residues. CDR1 MNHEY and CDR2 SVGAGI come from the germline V gene. This CDR3 is CASSQTGRREKLFF. The CDR3 DNA reads as TGTGCCAGCAGTCAGACAGGGCGTAGGGAAAAACTGTTTTTT.

The chain joins TRBV6-5 to TRBJ1-2, with a weak D call TRBD1 (6 bases). The CDR3 has 14 amino acids. V lost 2 bases to trimming and J lost 1 base, with 8 bases between them. Germline assignment: CDR1 MNHEY and CDR2 SVGAGI. CDR3 nucleotides: TGTGCCAGCAGTTACAAGGGGGGTAACTATGGCTACACCTTC. Amino acid sequence: CASSYKGGNYGYTF.

The rearrangement uses TRBV18 and TRBJ1-5, with TRBD1 matching 7 bases. Per the germline V gene, CDR1 is KGHSH and CDR2 is LQKENI. The CDR3 loop spans 14 amino acids. V shed 2 bases and J 6 bases; nucleotides not matched to a gene: 4. The CDR3 sequence is CASSPEGAGQPQHF. The CDR3 nucleotides read TGTGCCAGCTCACCAGAGGGGGCGGGTCAGCCCCAGCATTTT. Using reference TRBV18 and TRBJ1-5 for the parts outside the CDR3, the full variable domain is NAGVMQNPRHLVRRRGQEARLRCSPMKGHSHVYWYRQLPEEGLKFMVYLQKENIIDESGMPKERFSAEFPKEGPSILRIQQVVRGDSAAYFCASSPEGAGQPQHFGDGTRLSIL.

The chain has TRBV6-1 and TRBJ2-5; perhaps TRBD2 as D (5 bases). V lost 6 bases to trimming and J lost 5 bases, with 13 bases between them. The CDR3 runs to 13 residues. In germline, CDR1 is MNHNS, CDR2 SASEGT. This CDR3 reads CASRATPGETQYF. As DNA, the CDR3 is TGTGCCAGCAGAGCTACCCCGGGGGAGACCCAGTACTTC.